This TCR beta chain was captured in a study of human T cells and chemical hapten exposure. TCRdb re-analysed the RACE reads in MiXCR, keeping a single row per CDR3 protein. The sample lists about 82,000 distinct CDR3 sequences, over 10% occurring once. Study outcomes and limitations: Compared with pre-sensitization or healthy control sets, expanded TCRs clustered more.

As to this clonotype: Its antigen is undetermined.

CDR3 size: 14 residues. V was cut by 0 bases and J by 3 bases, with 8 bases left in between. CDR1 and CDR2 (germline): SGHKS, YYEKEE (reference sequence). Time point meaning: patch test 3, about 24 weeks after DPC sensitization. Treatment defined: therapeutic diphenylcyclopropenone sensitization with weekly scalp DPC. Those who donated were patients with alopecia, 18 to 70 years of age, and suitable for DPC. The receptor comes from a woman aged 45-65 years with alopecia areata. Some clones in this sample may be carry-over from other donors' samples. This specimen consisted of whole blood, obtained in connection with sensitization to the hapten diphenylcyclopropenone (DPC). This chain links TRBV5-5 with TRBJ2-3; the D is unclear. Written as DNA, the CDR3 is TGTGCCAGCAGCTTGGAATATGGGACAGATACGCAGTATTTT. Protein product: CASSLEYGTDTQYF.